This T cell receptor beta chain originates from a study of T cell responses to AZD1222 COVID-19 vaccine. Study background: Recipients boosted at about 4 weeks or about 12 weeks are pooled.

The CDR3 contains 12 residues. Germline V CDR1 and CDR2: LGHNA, YNFKEQ. V lost 6 bases and J lost 4, with 9 bases in between. The table lists this clone with a few counts. Profiling relied on immunoSEQ multiplex PCR, and the TCRdb table lists in-frame clones only, not all of them. The table records 100,000 or so clones, around 90% of them present only once. Sequenced material: peripheral blood, taken on day 0 of AZD1222 vaccination. This sequence was found in an adult in good health. V and J are TRBV4-2 and TRBJ1-2; tentative D call: TRBD1 (6 bases). CDR3 protein: CASRGASYGYTF. The CDR3 DNA reads TGTGCCAGCAGGGGGGCATCCTATGGCTACACCTTC.